This is a list of T cell receptor beta chains from one sample in a study of blood T cell repertoires in COVID-19. Produced via immunoSEQ multiplex PCR; TCRdb's table is partial and in-frame only. The sample holds about 350,000 clones, approximately 91% seen once. Input material: peripheral blood. These receptors originate from a woman between 70 and 85 years old with COVID-19, enrolled during active disease. CDR3s leave out the opening cysteine and the closing phenylalanine or tryptophan. Each record gives: J gene, V gene, CDR3 length, CDR3 protein.

TRBJ2-7	TRBV24-1	12	ATSISGDRSEQY
TRBJ2-3	TRBV9	13	ASSGTGAVTDTQY
TRBJ1-2	TRBV7-8	12	ASSLGTGGAGYT
TRBJ1-6	TRBV13	15	ASSSRTGGTINSPLH
TRBJ1-1	TRBV7-9	16	ASSPFRLLQDPNTEAF
TRBJ1-6	TRBV30	14	AFCPTGQGRDSPLH
TRBJ2-1	TRBV5-1	15	ASSQGTSGVSYNEQF
TRBJ2-3	TRBV3-1/TRBV3-2	11	ASSQDRASAKY
TRBJ2-3	TRBV19	13	ASSKGTGSSDTQY
TRBJ1-4	TRBV11-2	13	ASSSRGGANEKLF
TRBJ2-3	TRBV28	12	ASSLLRGTDTQY
TRBJ2-5	TRBV24-1	14	ATSDLEGGDQETQY
TRBJ2-7	TRBV27	13	ASRATGGTIYEQY
TRBJ1-1	TRBV5-8	12	ASSPTTGTREAF
TRBJ1-1	TRBV27	16	ASSPYWGQGARYTEAF
TRBJ1-1	TRBV19	11	ASGDSANTEAF
TRBJ1-1	TRBV21-1	16	ASSPKAGGRWANTEAF
TRBJ2-7	TRBV19	13	ASRPAGTGDYEQY
TRBJ2-2	TRBV5-1	16	ASSLAASGGTNTGELF
TRBJ1-5	TRBV19	10	ATQDRNQPQH
TRBJ2-5	TRBV7-2	11	ASSSIGGETQY
TRBJ1-2	TRBV9	11	ASSEGQRYGYT
TRBJ2-1	TRBV10-3	13	AILNSGGALDEQF
TRBJ1-2	TRBV12-3/TRBV12-4	11	ASSRQGSYGYT
TRBJ1-4	TRBV4-1	12	ASSHVTGYEKLF
TRBJ1-5	TRBV25-1	14	ASSEWWAYSNQPQH
TRBJ1-1	TRBV12-3/TRBV12-4	11	ASTPPGNTEAF
TRBJ1-2	TRBV27	14	ASSTAAGTGYGGYT
TRBJ2-2	TRBV5-1	12	ATGPGSNTGELF
TRBJ2-1	TRBV6-2/TRBV6-3	11	ASSTRLYNEQF
TRBJ1-5	TRBV6-2/TRBV6-3	11	ASSSGQGRPQH
TRBJ1-1	TRBV10-3	12	AITPTGQNTEAF
TRBJ2-7	TRBV7-9	12	ASSLLQGRDEQY
TRBJ1-4	TRBV6-5	11	ATQGAVNEKLF
TRBJ1-1	TRBV20-1	9	SALQGLEAF
TRBJ1-6	TRBV2	12	ASQDRGDNSPLH
TRBJ2-3	TRBV4-3	15	ASSQDMRTGSTDTQY
TRBJ1-6	TRBV12-3/TRBV12-4	11	ASSSTGNSPLH
TRBJ1-2	TRBV27	12	ASSLGQGVYGYT
TRBJ2-1	TRBV5-1	14	ASSPGLAGAGDEQF
TRBJ1-5	TRBV2	11	ASMGTFVQPQH
TRBJ1-3	TRBV3-1/TRBV3-2	13	ASSQGTVSGNTIY
TRBJ2-7	TRBV6-5	11	ASSTRQGDEQY
TRBJ2-1	TRBV14	11	ASSQDTLNEQF
TRBJ2-3	TRBV5-1	10	ASSLAQDTQY
TRBJ2-7	TRBV18	12	ASSPGQPGNEQY
TRBJ1-2	TRBV7-2	13	ASSLEQGARYGYT
TRBJ2-7	TRBV6-5	12	ASRPGQGSSEQY
TRBJ2-1	TRBV3-1/TRBV3-2	13	ASSLAGGPGNEQF
TRBJ1-3	TRBV30	13	AWSNWRARGNTIY
TRBJ2-2	TRBV11-2	14	ASSFPGRGKAGELF
TRBJ1-5	TRBV6-5	13	ASSVGQRWDQPQH